This TCR beta chain comes out of a study of T cell responses to AZD1222 COVID-19 vaccine. The CDR3 runs to 16 residues. V was trimmed by 3 bases and J by 2 bases, leaving 17 bases between them. The germline CDR1 and CDR2 sequences are MDHEN and SYDVKM. Comment on this clone: Its cognate antigen is unknown.

Findings and caveats of the study: Spike-specific TCR breadth and depth were elevated following two AZD1222 doses. Among spike-specific TCRs, nearly half reportedly target unmutated variant regions.

TCRdb keeps only in-frame clones here, not all; method: immunoSEQ multiplex PCR. This sample has around 110,000 clones, with 85% to 95% found just once. The chain joins TRBV28 to TRBJ2-7, with D tentatively TRBD2 (6 bases). This TCR was sampled from an adult in good health. The starting material was peripheral blood, obtained on day 0 of AZD1222 vaccination. CDR3 coding DNA: TGTGCCAGCAGTTTGGCCAGCGGGTCCATGCCCTACGAGCAGTACTTC. This translates into CASSLASGSMPYEQYF. Complete variable domain (other parts from reference TRBV28 and TRBJ2-7): DVKVTQSSRYLVKRTGEKVFLECVQDMDHENMFWYRQDPGLGLRLIYFSYDVKMKEKGDIPEGYSVSREKKERFSLILESASTNQTSMYLCASSLASGSMPYEQYFGPGTRLTVT.